The 21 T cell receptor beta chains below were found in one sample sequenced in a study of CD8 T cells in ankylosing spondylitis listed by TCRdb under 2017. Library generation was performed with 5' RACE. Reads for this sample came from an Illumina HiSeq 2500. TCRdb applied fastp at Q25 and MiXCR to the public reads, then kept only in-frame beta chains. Every CDR3 protein is listed once, alongside the most common genes and DNA of its rows. Recorded for this sample are 100,000 or so distinct CDR3 sequences; about 8.3% of them occurred a single time. The ten top clones hold over 25% of the sample. General conclusions and limits of the study: A TCR beta motif of several highly homologous amino acid variants appeared characteristic of blood from ankylosing spondylitis patients.

Antigens for these TCRs are unknown. Sequenced: blood, either unsorted or a sorted T cell fraction (not recorded which). These TCRs come from a male donor with ankylosing spondylitis.

DNA of the CDR3: TGTGCCAGCAGCCCGACATTAGAGGGTGATGAGCAGTACTTC. Encoded protein: CASSPTLEGDEQYF. V is TRBV3-1 and J is TRBJ2-7; the D gene is possibly TRBD2 (5 bases). V was trimmed by 4 bases and J by 7 bases, leaving 17 bases between them. Germline loops: CDR1 LGHDT, CDR2 YNNKEL (reference sequence). The CDR3 runs to 14 residues.

The gene calls are TRBV27 and TRBJ2-1; D is undetermined. V was trimmed by 3 bases and J by 5 bases, leaving 8 bases between them. CDR3 length: 13 residues. Germline values: CDR1 MNHEY, CDR2 SMNVEV (reference sequence). Here the CDR3 DNA reads TGTGCCAGCAGTTTCGGATCAAACAATGAGCAGTTCTTC. As protein: CASSFGSNNEQFF.

A few counts support this clonotype. The rearrangement joins TRBV20-1 to TRBJ2-2; D is possibly TRBD1 (6 bases). The CDR3 totals 15 residues. Looked up from germline, CDR1 is DFQATT and CDR2 is SNEGSKA (reference sequence). Trimming removed 2 bases from V and 4 bases from J, with 14 bases in between. CDR3 sequence reads: CSARPTGWGTGELFF. The CDR3 coding sequence is TGCAGTGCTAGACCAACAGGGTGGGGCACCGGGGAGCTGTTTTTT.

This clonotype was counted ten times or more. This sequence joins TRBV11-2 and TRBJ1-2; no reliable D call. This CDR3 region has 13 residues. Trimming left V 8 bases short and J 6 bases short, with 16 bases between. Per the germline V gene, CDR1 is SGHAT and CDR2 is FQNNGV. The CDR3 DNA reads as TGTGCCAGCGGGAGGCAGAACTGGGATGGCTACACCTTC. Translated: CASGRQNWDGYTF.

The chain is built from TRBV27 and TRBJ1-1; D ambiguous. This CDR3 region has 14 residues. V was pared by 0 bases and J by 5 bases, with 10 bases between. Germline lookup yields CDR1 MNHEY and CDR2 SMNVEV (reference sequence). CDR3 nucleotide sequence: TGTGCCAGCAGTTTATCAAGGCAAGGGACTGAAGCTTTCTTT. Amino acid sequence: CASSLSRQGTEAFF.

There are many counts of this clonotype. CDR3 residues: CASSLGPLAGGSYEQYF. Here the CDR3 DNA reads TGTGCCAGCAGCTTAGGGCCCCTAGCGGGAGGGTCCTACGAGCAGTACTTC. The chain carries TRBV11-2 and TRBJ2-7; 12 bases align to TRBD2. The CDR3 consists of 17 residues. The ends lost 1 base at V and 1 base at J; junction bases unmatched: 5. The germline gives CDR1 SGHAT, CDR2 FQNNGV.

This clonotype has only a few counts. The gene calls are TRBV2 and TRBJ2-7, with unresolved D. Between the trimmed V and J ends, which lost 3 bases and 2 bases, there was a span of 11 bases. Germline V gene data show CDR1 as SNHLY and CDR2 as FYNNEI. This CDR3 region has 14 residues. The CDR3 DNA is TGTGCCAGCAGTGAGAGGTGGGCTACCTACGAGCAGTACTTC. Its protein is CASSERWATYEQYF.

This clonotype was recorded a few times. The CDR3 here is CASRVSDNTDTQYF. CDR3 DNA: TGTGCCAGCCGGGTCAGCGACAACACAGATACGCAGTATTTT. This chain links TRBV2 with TRBJ2-3; D uncertain. This CDR3 contains 14 residues. Germline-derived CDR1 and CDR2 are SNHLY and FYNNEI. The V gene lost 8 bases and the J gene lost 2 bases, with 14 bases spanning the gap.

Ten or more counts support this clonotype. CDR3: CASSQDGRAGGMREQYF. In DNA, the CDR3 is TGTGCCAGCAGCCAAGATGGGAGGGCAGGGGGAATGCGCGAGCAGTACTTC. V is TRBV14 and J is TRBJ2-7; D assignment may be TRBD1 or TRBD2 (7 bases each). Germline CDR1 SGHDN, CDR2 FVKESK. V gave up 0 bases and J gave up 6 bases, with 21 bases separating them. The CDR3 is made up of 17 amino acids.

This clonotype has a handful of counts. The gene calls are TRBV27 and TRBJ2-7; the D call may be TRBD1 or TRBD2 (5 bases each). V was trimmed by 6 bases and J by 6 bases, leaving 21 bases between them. Germline V lookup: CDR1 MNHEY, CDR2 SMNVEV (reference sequence). The CDR3 sequence is 15 residues long. The CDR3 coding sequence is TGTGCCAGCAGACCCCGGGACGGTGAGTTTGTCGAGCAGTACGTC. Amino acids: CASRPRDGEFVEQYV.

The chain is built from TRBV7-9 and TRBJ2-5; D might be TRBD2 (7 bases). The germline V gene encodes CDR1 SEHNR and CDR2 FQNEAQ (reference sequence). The CDR3 extends over 15 amino acids. Trimming pared 3 bases from V and 1 base from J, leaving 12 bases between. The CDR3 DNA reads as TGTGCCAGCAGCTTCCCGGCGGGGGCCCAAGAGACCCAGTACTTC. Its translation is CASSFPAGAQETQYF.

The sample holds a few counts of this clonotype. The CDR3 protein is CASSSDSDFGANVLTF. DNA of the CDR3: TGCGCCAGCAGTTCGGACTCGGATTTTGGGGCCAACGTCCTGACTTTC. The rearrangement joins TRBV5-1 to TRBJ2-6; perhaps TRBD2 as D (5 bases). CDR3 length: 16 amino acids. Germline CDR1 SGHRS, CDR2 YFSETQ. V lost 5 bases, J lost 3 bases, and 15 bases lay in between.

The chain is built from TRBV12-3 or TRBV12-4 and TRBJ1-6, with D possibly being TRBD1 (5 bases). The CDR3 totals 13 residues. V lost 6 bases and J lost 8, with 11 bases in between. DNA of the CDR3: TGTGCCAGCAGCTTGGGGACCCATTCACCCCTCCACTTT. Protein product: CASSLGTHSPLHF.

This clonotype was counted many times. The chain combines TRBV1 with TRBJ1-5; TRBD1, the table's D call, lacks a check against the DNA. TRBV1 is a documented pseudogene. CDR3 length: 15 residues. CDR3 protein: CTSSFGQGGNQPQHF. The CDR3 region has the DNA TGCACCAGCAGCTTCGGACAGGGGGGCAATCAGCCCCAGCATTTT.

As for this clonotype: At one end the junction does not follow the germline gene, possibly because of a read error. The V call is TRBV20-1, the J call TRBJ2-1; a possible D gene is TRBD2 (8 bases). Germline assignment: CDR1 DFQATT and CDR2 SNEGSKA (reference sequence). CDR3 size: 16 residues. The CDR3 here is CCARFHSGTWDSEQFF. The CDR3 DNA reads TGCTGTGCTAGGTTCCATAGCGGGACCTGGGACAGTGAGCAGTTCTTC.

This clonotype came up a few times. The J gene is TRBJ2-1, the V gene TRBV2; D is ambiguous. This CDR3 is 13 amino acids long. Trimming pared 4 bases from V and 5 bases from J, leaving 9 bases between. Germline V gives CDR1 SNHLY, CDR2 FYNNEI. In nucleotides, the CDR3 is TGTGCCAGCAGTGGAACTCCCAACAATGAGCAGTTCTTC. Its protein product is CASSGTPNNEQFF.

The chain joins TRBV30 to TRBJ1-2; no firm D call. V lost 7 bases, J lost 6 bases, and 9 bases lay in between. Germline V CDR1 and CDR2: GTSNPN, SVGIG (reference sequence). This CDR3 is built from 10 residues. CDR3 protein: CAFQEDGYTF. The DNA of the CDR3 is TGTGCCTTCCAGGAAGATGGCTACACCTTC.

In DNA, the CDR3 is TGTGCCAGCAGCTGGGGAGCGACCTACAATGAGCAGTTCTTC. It translates to CASSWGATYNEQFF. The V call is TRBV6-1, the J call TRBJ2-1; weak D call: TRBD2 (5 bases). This CDR3 spans 14 amino acids. V was pared by 6 bases and J by 2 bases, with 11 bases between. Germline V lookup: CDR1 MNHNS, CDR2 SASEGT.

A few counts support this clonotype. This rearrangement joins TRBV24-1 to TRBJ2-2; 10 nucleotides match TRBD1. Germline CDR1 reads KGHDR; CDR2 reads SFDVKD. Trimming cost V 5 bases and J 7 bases; bases outside gene matches: 12. There are 17 residues in the CDR3. Written as DNA, the CDR3 is TGTGCCACCAGTGCTCTTGGGACAGGGGTTAAGAGCGGGGAGCTGTTTTTT. Translated: CATSALGTGVKSGELFF.

For this clonotype: This may be a read error: a much more frequent sequence differs by one nucleotide. The DNA for the CDR3 is TGTGCCAGCACTAGTTTTGGTCGTTTGGGTGGGCAGTACTTC. Translating gives CASTSFGRLGGQYF. The chain carries TRBV12-3 or TRBV12-4 and TRBJ2-7, with no clear D. This CDR3 is 14 amino acids long. V was pared by 7 bases and J by 9 bases, with 22 bases between.

This clonotype has ten or more counts. The chain uses TRBV24-1 and TRBJ2-3; 11 bases line up with TRBD2. The CDR3 has 18 residues. Germline V lookup: CDR1 KGHDR, CDR2 SFDVKD. V lost 4 bases, J lost 0 bases, and 8 bases stayed unmatched. The CDR3 nucleotides read TGTGCCACCAGTGACACCGGGACTAGCGGTTCTAGCACAGATACGCAGTATTTT. Translation: CATSDTGTSGSSTDTQYF.